These 10 T cell receptor beta chains originate from one sample sequenced in a study of graft-versus-host responses after intestinal transplantation. Measured with immunoSEQ multiplex PCR; TCRdb has only the in-frame clones, and not every one. Of 62,000 or so clones in the sample, about 90% were seen once. The specimen comprised PBMCs, sampled 26 days after transplant. These receptors were taken from a human patient who received an intestinal transplant, so some T cells may come from the graft donor.

The chain carries TRBV7-9 and TRBJ2-5, with a possible D match to TRBD2 (6 bases). Trimming left V 6 bases short and J 4 bases short, with 18 bases between. The CDR3 length is 15 residues. Looked up from germline, CDR1 is SEHNR and CDR2 is FQNEAQ (reference sequence). The CDR3 DNA sequence: TGTGCCAGCAGTTCCTACACGGGACTTCTAGAGACCCAGTACTTC. This codes for CASSSYTGLLETQYF.

The rearrangement joins TRBV11-2 to TRBJ1-3, with TRBD1 matching over 8 bases. CDR3 length: 16 residues. Looked up from germline, CDR1 is SGHAT and CDR2 is FQNNGV. The V and J ends lost 5 bases and 1 base, in that order; junction bases with no gene match: 7. The CDR3, as DNA: TGTGCCAGCAGCCTCCCGACAGGGGCGTCTGGAAACACCATATATTTT. Amino acids: CASSLPTGASGNTIYF.

The rearrangement uses TRBV30 and TRBJ1-2, with D unresolved. V dropped 5 bases and J dropped 7 bases, with 11 bases sitting between them. Germline loops: CDR1 GTSNPN, CDR2 SVGIG (reference sequence). The CDR3 has 11 amino acids. In DNA form, the CDR3 reads TGTGCCTGGCCGCTCCGAGGTGGCTACACCTTC. This sequence encodes CAWPLRGGYTF.

The rearrangement links TRBV6-5 to TRBJ2-3; possible D gene TRBD1, 6 bases. CDR1 is MNHEY and CDR2 is SVGAGI in the germline V gene. The CDR3 spans 14 residues. V was clipped by 4 bases and J by 2 bases, with 10 bases between them. The CDR3 loop is CASSFRDTTDTQYF. The CDR3 DNA follows: TGTGCCAGCAGTTTCCGGGACACCACAGATACGCAGTATTTT.

Here the CDR3 DNA reads TGTGCCAGCAGCTCCTCGACCGACCCGACAGCATTCCCCTCTGGGGCCAACGTCCTGACTTTC. Translated, it gives CASSSSTDPTAFPSGANVLTF. The rearrangement joins TRBV7-8 to TRBJ2-6, with a weak D call TRBD1 (5 bases). With 4 bases removed from V and 0 bases from J, the gap between germline ends came to 25 bases. Germline CDR1 reads SGHVS; CDR2 reads FQNEAQ. CDR3 size: 21 residues.

The chain uses TRBV11-3 and TRBJ1-1; D unclear. V lost 2 bases and J 2 bases, leaving 6 bases between the germline ends. The CDR3 is 13 residues long. Germline V CDR1 and CDR2: SGHNT, YENEEA. The CDR3 DNA sequence: TGTGCCAGCAGCTTATCTATTAACACTGAAGCTTTCTTT. Residues: CASSLSINTEAFF.

The V gene is TRBV5-1, the J gene TRBJ2-7; D possibly corresponds to TRBD2 (6 bases). The length of the CDR3 is 14 residues. The ends were cut back, 0 bases at V and 7 bases at J, with 14 bases in the middle. From germline, CDR1 is SGHRS and CDR2 YFSETQ. The CDR3 DNA sequence: TGCGCCAGCAGCTTGGGAACCCCCGCGGGGGAGCAGTACGTC. This encodes CASSLGTPAGEQYV.

The CDR3: CASSGRGQGKPQHF. The CDR3 DNA sequence: TGTGCCAGCAGCGGTAGGGGGCAGGGGAAGCCCCAGCATTTT. J is TRBJ1-5 and V is TRBV9; TRBD1 matches at 7 bases. The germline V gene has CDR1 SGDLS and CDR2 YYNGEE. The junction had 8 bases not matched to a gene; V was cut back by 3 bases and J by 8 bases. The CDR3 extends over 14 amino acids.

This rearrangement joins TRBV15 to TRBJ2-6; tentative D call: TRBD1 (6 bases). V lost 3 bases, J lost 6 bases, and 18 bases lay in between. CDR1 is LNHNV, CDR2 YYDKDF, per germline (reference sequence). This CDR3 is 17 amino acids long. This chain's CDR3 is CATSSTPGTLKANVLTF. The CDR3, as DNA: TGTGCCACCAGCAGTACCCCCGGGACACTAAAGGCCAACGTCCTGACTTTC.

This rearrangement joins TRBV19 to TRBJ2-7; D is undetermined. With 5 bases removed from V and 0 bases from J, the gap between germline ends came to 14 bases. The length of the CDR3 is 15 residues. The V gene's germline CDR1 is LNHDA and CDR2 SQIVND (reference sequence). The CDR3 reads CASSRSIGDSYEQYF. CDR3 nucleotides: TGTGCCAGTAGTCGGAGCATAGGTGACTCCTACGAGCAGTACTTC. The full variable domain, rest sourced from reference TRBV19 and TRBJ2-7, is DGGITQSPKYLFRKEGQNVTLSCEQNLNHDAMYWYRQDPGQGLRLIYYSQIVNDFQKGDIAEGYSVSREKKESFPLTVTSAQKNPTAFYLCASSRSIGDSYEQYFGPGTRLTVT.